The present TCR beta chain was sequenced within a study of neoadjuvant anti-PD-1 for oral cavity cancer (dated by TCRdb to about 2021). Describing the broader study: Patients mostly received three to four biweekly doses of nivolumab at 3 mg/kg before curative-intent surgical resection. The parent correlative cohort had 12 to 13 patients and a response rate of roughly 34%. Under RECIST 1.1, a patient counted as a responder if showing complete response, partial response or stable disease, and as a non-responder if showing progression. A fourth nivolumab dose was given around day 43 to patients without progression, and definitive surgical resection was performed in those patients on days 50-56.

The full study reports these points: The TCR analyses had only a few patients in each response group, and the authors called for validation in larger cohorts. After neoadjuvant nivolumab, non-responders showed significantly higher T cell clonality (Gini index) in PBMCs than responders did. A higher pretreatment blood Treg/Th17 ratio correlated with both higher pretreatment blood TCRbeta clonality and lower post-treatment tumor TCRbeta clonality.

For deep sequencing, each PBMC sample was run in six replicates, with libraries mostly built from about 500 ng of input genomic DNA. TCRbeta libraries were prepared with the immunoSEQ hsTCRbeta kit according to the manufacturer's instructions. The completed libraries were mixed into a single pool at 3 nM, then sequenced with an Illumina NovaSeq 6000 S4 flow cell. Turning to the authors' computational methods: The immunoSEQ Analyzer handled quality control and preprocessing of the raw data. The analysis was limited to productive rearrangements, and each clonotype was defined by a unique CDR3 amino acid sequence. Repertoire clonality was estimated as the Gini-Simpson index, which was computed with the R package tcR. Student's t test was used to compare Gini indices, and Pearson correlation was used to assess associations with tumor size change. The table comes from immuneACCESS by way of TCRdb, which keeps in-frame sequences with V and J called. Part of the clones is missing from these tables; in studies checked, under half for an unresolved V gene and the rest for unknown reasons. From that table come the V and J calls and clone size; the DNA was used to work out D and trimming. Here the sample has tens of thousands of clones; 65% to 85% occur a single time. The ten biggest clones cover around 2.6% of the sample.

V is shortened by 6 bases, J by 4 bases, and the region joining them spans 18 bases. CDR1 and CDR2 are drawn from the germline V gene: KGHSH, LQKENI. The CDR3 measures 15 amino acids from cysteine to phenylalanine. Just CDR3 DNA is preserved here, 45 bases in frame from base 1. This clone showed up just once. What this receptor recognizes is not known. Per-base qualities were not stored, and no clone one base away is much larger. What the time point label conveys for this sample: before neoadjuvant nivolumab. The patients had newly diagnosed stage II-IVA oral cavity squamous cell carcinoma and had not received any prior systemic or radiation treatment. The cohort was made up of patients with locally advanced, HPV-negative oral cavity squamous cell carcinoma. Peripheral blood mononuclear cells were analyzed directly and were not maintained or expanded in culture. The samples were drawn from a longitudinal correlative study tied to a single-arm phase II trial testing neoadjuvant nivolumab in oral cavity squamous cell carcinoma. Genomic DNA-based TCRbeta sequencing was performed on subject-matched pre- and post-treatment PBMCs and tumors from three responders and three non-responders. Peripheral blood mononuclear cells were collected before nivolumab treatment and again after treatment, at the time of surgery. The Maxwell RSC DNA from Cells kit was used to extract genomic DNA from PBMCs.

The specimen comprised PBMCs, sampled before nivolumab (anti-PD-1) treatment. The sequence derives from a person aged 35-79 years with oral cavity squamous cell carcinoma. The chain employs TRBV18 and TRBJ1-2; the D gene cannot be named for sure. The CDR3 protein: CASSESELGFYGYTF. The nucleotide sequence is given as TGTGCCAGCTCCGAATCGGAGCTTGGGTTCTATGGCTACACCTTC.